These 19 T cell receptor beta chains came from one sample sequenced in a study of graft-versus-host responses after intestinal transplantation. Sequencing was performed with immunoSEQ multiplex PCR; in TCRdb, only in-frame clones are kept and a portion is missing. The data hold 90,000 to 95,000 clones, with over 80% observed a single time. Their antigen targets remain unknown. The material was unstimulated CD8+ T cells sorted from spleen or lymph node cells, obtained before intestinal transplant. Every receptor here comes from a human donor who received an intestinal transplant.

The rearrangement joins TRBV12-5 to TRBJ2-7; D gene unclear. Germline CDR1 and CDR2: LGHNT and FRNRAP. Trimming left V 4 bases short and J 5 bases short, with 6 bases between. CDR3 length equals 11 residues. CDR3 residues: CASGSRNEQYF. The CDR3 nucleotides read TGTGCTAGTGGTTCCCGGAACGAGCAGTACTTC.

The chain joins TRBV9 to TRBJ1-2; 8 bases fit TRBD1. CDR3 length equals 13 residues. The germline gives CDR1 SGDLS, CDR2 YYNGEE. V shed 1 base and J 14 bases; nucleotides not matched to a gene: 10. The CDR3 loop reads CASSVYGTGDETF. Written as DNA, the CDR3 is TGTGCCAGCAGCGTATATGGGACAGGCGACGAGACCTTC.

The chain links TRBV4-1 to TRBJ1-6, with D uncertain. V lost 3 bases, J lost 14 bases, and 20 bases lay in between. Germline-derived CDR1 and CDR2 are MGHRA and YSYEKL. This CDR3 region has 15 residues. The CDR3 reads CASSQKGRRDRALHF. CDR3 nucleotides: TGCGCCAGCAGCCAGAAGGGTAGGCGGGATCGGGCCCTCCACTTT.

The V and J genes are TRBV7-6 and TRBJ1-1; 10 positions match TRBD1. Losses at the gene ends were 1 base for V and 11 bases for J; bases not matched to a gene: 16. Germline V CDR1 and CDR2: SGHVS, FNYEAQ. CDR3 length: 17 amino acids. CDR3 sequence (DNA): TGTGCCAGCAGCTTAGACCCTTCCTTGACAGGGGGCCGGGGGGCTTTCTTT. This encodes CASSLDPSLTGGRGAFF.

The chain is built from TRBV5-1 and TRBJ2-1, with TRBD2 as a possible D gene (5 bases). V dropped 4 bases and J dropped 0 bases, with 11 bases sitting between them. The CDR3 has 15 amino acids. Germline CDR1 and CDR2: SGHRS and YFSETQ. This CDR3 reads CASSPRVSSYNEQFF. CDR3 DNA: TGCGCCAGCAGCCCGAGGGTTAGCTCCTACAATGAGCAGTTCTTC.

The V and J genes are TRBV4-1 and TRBJ2-6; D is uncertain. V was cut by 0 bases and J by 0 bases, with 18 bases left in between. The V gene's germline CDR1 is MGHRA and CDR2 YSYEKL. CDR3 length: 20 amino acids. The chain's CDR3 is CASSQDGYRQLSSGANVLTF. CDR3 nucleotide sequence: TGCGCCAGCAGCCAAGATGGTTATAGGCAATTAAGCTCTGGGGCCAACGTCCTGACTTTC.

The chain joins TRBV13 to TRBJ2-1, with D possibly being TRBD2 (6 bases). Looked up from germline, CDR1 is PRHDT and CDR2 is FYEKMQ (reference sequence). Trimming shortened V by 5 bases and J by 10 bases, and 12 bases separated the two germline ends. This CDR3 is built from 12 residues. CDR3 DNA: TGTGCCAGCAGCCCCCGGAGGGAAGAGCAGTTCTTC. Translated: CASSPRREEQFF.

This chain connects TRBV15 to TRBJ2-1; D is possibly TRBD2 (5 bases). Deletions cut 0 bases from V and 2 bases from J, with 17 bases between. CDR1 and CDR2 (germline): LNHNV, YYDKDF (reference sequence). This CDR3 spans 18 amino acids. Here the CDR3 DNA reads TGTGCCACCAGCAGAGATTCCGATCTTAGCGTGGCCTACAATGAGCAGTTCTTC. Encoded protein: CATSRDSDLSVAYNEQFF.

The CDR3 spells CAWSPRTRTQETQYF. In nucleotides, the CDR3 is TGTGCCTGGAGTCCCCGGACTAGGACACAAGAGACCCAGTACTTC. The rearrangement links TRBV30 to TRBJ2-5; TRBD2 matches 7 bases. J gave up 2 bases and V 2 bases, and 8 bases lay outside the gene matches. Per the germline V gene, CDR1 is GTSNPN and CDR2 is SVGIG (reference sequence). The CDR3 is 15 residues long.

In the case of this clone: The junction departs from the called germline gene at one end, perhaps through a read error. The rearrangement links TRBV11-2 to TRBJ2-7; no firm D call. The germline V gene has CDR1 SGHAT and CDR2 FQNNGV. The CDR3 spans 16 residues. The CDR3 loop reads CASSLDQIIPSYEQYF. Here the CDR3 DNA reads TGTGCCAGCAGCCTAGATCAGATAATACCCTCCTACGAGCAGTACTTC.

This chain uses TRBV9 with TRBJ2-3; 8 bases align to TRBD1. Germline CDR1 and CDR2: SGDLS and YYNGEE. CDR3 size: 14 residues. V gave up 0 bases and J gave up 6 bases; unmatched junction bases: 3. The CDR3 nucleotides read TGTGCCAGCAGCGTAGCAGGGGGCGCGGATACGCAGTATTTT. Translated: CASSVAGGADTQYF.

The chain combines TRBV7-6 with TRBJ2-7; D uncertain. This CDR3 region has 12 residues. Germline assignment: CDR1 SGHVS and CDR2 FNYEAQ. V lost 3 bases and J 1 base, leaving 4 bases between the germline ends. The CDR3 here is CASSFGSYEQYF. CDR3 nucleotide sequence: TGTGCCAGCAGCTTTGGGTCCTACGAGCAGTACTTC.

The chain recombines TRBV9 with TRBJ2-3; no clear D gene. The CDR3 covers 17 residues. CDR1 SGDLS and CDR2 YYNGEE come from the germline V gene. The V end was cut by 4 bases, the J end by 2 bases, with 20 bases between. The CDR3: CASSLPSGLPFTDTQYF. CDR3 sequence (DNA): TGTGCCAGCAGCCTCCCCTCCGGGCTCCCCTTCACAGATACGCAGTATTTT.

The V call is TRBV7-3, the J call TRBJ2-1; TRBD1 might be the D (6 bases). This CDR3 contains 13 residues. Germline V gives CDR1 SGHTA, CDR2 FQGTGA. V lost 6 bases to trimming and J lost 6 bases, with 12 bases between them. This chain's CDR3 is CASRGGSSNEQFF. The CDR3 DNA reads TGTGCCAGCAGAGGGGGTAGCTCCAATGAGCAGTTCTTC.

The V call is TRBV14, the J call TRBJ2-7; 8 positions match TRBD2. The CDR3 sequence is 14 residues long. V gave up 5 bases and J gave up 5 bases; unmatched junction bases: 8. Germline CDR1 reads SGHDN; CDR2 reads FVKESK. CDR3 sequence (DNA): TGTGCCAGCAGCTTAGCACTTAGCGGGGACGAGCAGTACTTC. This gives the protein CASSLALSGDEQYF.

V usage is TRBV7-6 and J usage is TRBJ2-2, with D unclear. CDR3 length: 14 residues. The V and J ends lost 1 base and 1 base respectively, with 4 bases between them. Germline V CDR1 and CDR2: SGHVS, FNYEAQ. The CDR3 DNA follows: TGTGCCAGCAGCTTAGGAGGGAACACCGGGGAGCTGTTTTTT. Translated: CASSLGGNTGELFF. The full variable domain, with the rest looked up from reference TRBV7-6 and TRBJ2-2, is GAGVSQSPRYKVTKRGQDVALRCDPISGHVSLYWYRQALGQGPEFLTYFNYEAQQDKSGLPNDRFSAERPEGSISTLTIQRTEQRDSAMYRCASSLGGNTGELFFGEGSRLTVL.

This clone was counted once. This chain connects TRBV7-9 to TRBJ2-5; D remains ambiguous. The CDR3 loop spans 15 amino acids. V lost 4 bases and J 1 base, leaving 13 bases between the germline ends. Looked up from germline, CDR1 is SEHNR and CDR2 is FQNEAQ (reference sequence). The CDR3 sequence is CASSSLTDPQETQYF. CDR3 nucleotides: TGTGCCAGCAGCTCGCTTACAGATCCCCAAGAGACCCAGTACTTC.

The chain combines TRBV27 with TRBJ1-6; possibly TRBD1 for D (5 bases). Trimming took 0 bases from V and 13 from J, leaving 10 bases between them. In germline, CDR1 is MNHEY, CDR2 SMNVEV (reference sequence). CDR3 length equals 13 residues. CDR3: CASSLSTGGPLHF. CDR3 nucleotides: TGTGCCAGCAGTTTATCGACGGGGGGGCCCCTCCACTTT.

This clone was counted once. V usage is TRBV11-2 and J usage is TRBJ2-3; 9 nucleotides agree with TRBD2. The junction had 10 bases not matched to a gene; V was cut back by 6 bases and J by 3 bases. The CDR3 contains 16 residues. Germline assignment: CDR1 SGHAT and CDR2 FQNNGV. The CDR3 sequence: CASSVGGGRATDTQYF. DNA for the CDR3: TGTGCCAGCAGTGTTGGGGGCGGGAGGGCTACAGATACGCAGTATTTT.